The 25 T cell receptor beta chains given below trace back to one sample, sequenced in a study of identical twins. MiXCR, run by TCRdb on the 5' RACE reads, gives a single entry per CDR3 protein. The sample includes roughly 230,000 distinct CDR3 sequences, about 8% seen only once; the top ten take 3% to 3.5%. In addition, the sample was reused for a study of yellow fever vaccine responses in identical twins.

Sequenced material: CD8+ T cells sorted from blood. The receptors originated from a woman aged 18-30 years in good health.

The table lists this clonotype with a few counts. The chain recombines TRBV23-1 with TRBJ1-1; 8 bases align to TRBD1. TRBV23-1 is labeled an ORF, and its function is uncertain. The CDR3 spans 14 residues. Losses at the gene ends were 6 bases for V and 1 base for J; bases not matched to a gene: 4. CDR3 coding DNA: TGCGCCAGCAGCCCAGACAGGGGGAACACTGAAGCTTTCTTT. This sequence encodes CASSPDRGNTEAFF.

In its sample, this clonotype was seen many times. The V gene is TRBV29-1, the J gene TRBJ1-2; D ambiguous. Germline CDR1 SQVTM, CDR2 ANQGSEA. The germline V and J ends were trimmed by 3 bases and 0 bases, with 8 bases remaining between them. The CDR3 has 13 amino acids. In nucleotides, the CDR3 is TGCAGCGTTGAGGGCAGAACTAACTATGGCTACACCTTC. Its translation is CSVEGRTNYGYTF.

The V call is TRBV20-1, the J call TRBJ1-5, with 7 bases identical to TRBD1. Trimming took 3 bases from V and 6 from J; bases not matched to a gene: 11. Germline V gene data show CDR1 as DFQATT and CDR2 as SNEGSKA (reference sequence). The CDR3 has 15 amino acids. CDR3 region: CSASNWERQGQPQHF. In DNA form, the CDR3 reads TGCAGTGCTAGCAACTGGGAGCGACAGGGTCAGCCCCAGCATTTT.

This clonotype appeared many times. This sequence joins TRBV24-1 and TRBJ2-1, with 9 bases that match TRBD1. The V gene end was trimmed by 9 bases and the J gene end by 5 bases; junction bases not matched to a gene: 10. The CDR3 sequence is 15 residues long. Germline V gives CDR1 KGHDR, CDR2 SFDVKD. As DNA, the CDR3 is TGTGCCACCGGGACGACAGGGGGTCCCCACAATGAGCAGTTCTTC. This translates into CATGTTGGPHNEQFF.

This clonotype was detected ten times or more. The chain combines TRBV12-3 or TRBV12-4 with TRBJ2-7; D remains ambiguous. The CDR3 contains 13 residues. V was trimmed by 3 bases and J by 1 base, leaving 7 bases between them. For the CDR3, the DNA is TGTGCCAGCAGTTTCAAAAGATCCTACGAGCAGTACTTC. Translated, it gives CASSFKRSYEQYF.

This clonotype was observed a single time. Possible read error: a much larger clone is one base away. The chain combines TRBV27 with TRBJ2-1; TRBD2 aligns across 11 bases. The CDR3 length is 17 residues. CDR1 MNHEY and CDR2 SMNVEV come from the germline V gene (reference sequence). This chain's CDR3 is CASSGLAGTSSYNQQFF. In DNA, the CDR3 is TGTGCCAGCAGTGGACTAGCGGGTACTAGCTCCTACAATCAGCAGTTCTTC.

This clonotype has more than one count but fewer than ten. This rearrangement joins TRBV9 to TRBJ1-4; D unclear. The CDR3 sequence is 15 residues long. V lost 1 base and J 7 bases, leaving 14 bases between the germline ends. Per germline, CDR1 SGDLS and CDR2 YYNGEE. The CDR3 DNA sequence: TGTGCCAGCAGCGTAACTGCGATGAGCTCTGAAAAACTGTTTTTT. Protein product: CASSVTAMSSEKLFF.

This clonotype was counted a few times. This chain joins TRBV12-3 or TRBV12-4 and TRBJ2-7, with D possibly TRBD2 on 5 matching bases. With 1 base removed from V and 2 bases from J, the gap between germline ends came to 12 bases. The CDR3 extends over 15 amino acids. DNA of the CDR3: TGTGCCAGCAGTTTAGGGGGTCAGACTACCTACGAGCAGTACTTC. Amino acid sequence: CASSLGGQTTYEQYF.

The chain recombines TRBV7-6 with TRBJ2-7, with 10 nucleotides matching TRBD1. The V segment lost 5 bases and the J segment 6 bases; nucleotides outside the gene matches: 7. CDR3 length: 14 residues. Germline CDR1 SGHVS, CDR2 FNYEAQ. DNA of the CDR3: TGTGCCAGCAGCATCCGACAGGGGGCGGCCGAGCAGTACTTC. Translating it yields CASSIRQGAAEQYF.

The chain recombines TRBV6-2 or TRBV6-3 with TRBJ2-7; 7 bases map to TRBD2. The ends lost 6 bases at V and 3 bases at J; junction bases unmatched: 11. The CDR3 runs 15 residues. CDR1 is MNHEY and CDR2 is SVGEGT in the germline V gene. CDR3 protein: CASSQGGDGFYEQYF. CDR3 nucleotides: TGTGCCAGCAGCCAGGGAGGGGACGGGTTCTACGAGCAGTACTTC.

This clonotype occurred many times. The gene calls are TRBV7-9 and TRBJ2-3; D ambiguous. There are 13 residues in the CDR3. Trimming stripped 3 bases from V and 1 base from J, with 5 bases between. The germline V gene encodes CDR1 SEHNR and CDR2 FQNEAQ (reference sequence). The CDR3 reads CASSFQGTDTQYF. As DNA, the CDR3 is TGTGCCAGCAGCTTCCAGGGCACAGATACGCAGTATTTT.

In this sample, this clonotype turned up a few times. The chain couples TRBV7-6 to TRBJ2-2, with 9 bases matching TRBD2. Looked up from germline, CDR1 is SGHVS and CDR2 is FNYEAQ. Trimming cost V 2 bases and J 6 bases; bases outside gene matches: 7. The CDR3 runs to 16 residues. The DNA for the CDR3 is TGTGCCAGCAGCTTACCCGGCGGGGGGGCCTCCGGGGAGCTGTTTTTT. It is translated as CASSLPGGGASGELFF.

This clonotype was recorded many times. The chain uses TRBV6-2 or TRBV6-3 and TRBJ1-5; D might be TRBD1 (6 bases). With 5 bases removed from V and 7 bases from J, the gap between germline ends came to 18 bases. Germline V gene sequence: CDR1 MNHEY, CDR2 SVGEGT. The CDR3 totals 15 residues. CDR3 loop: CASSQESQGPQPQHF. CDR3 DNA: TGTGCCAGCAGTCAAGAATCACAGGGCCCCCAGCCCCAGCATTTT.

This chain connects TRBV7-2 to TRBJ2-7; 14 bases map to TRBD2. Trimming cost V 5 bases and J 6 bases; bases outside gene matches: 3. CDR3 size: 14 residues. Per germline, CDR1 SGHTA and CDR2 FQGNSA. CDR3 bases: TGTGCCAGCAGCGACGGACTAGCGGGAGGCGAGCAGTACTTC. Translated: CASSDGLAGGEQYF.

There are a few counts of this clonotype. The rearrangement joins TRBV5-6 to TRBJ2-7, with D unresolved. Trimming pared 2 bases from V and 2 bases from J, leaving 11 bases between. The CDR3 sequence is 14 residues long. Per the germline V gene, CDR1 is SGHDT and CDR2 is YYEEEE. As DNA, the CDR3 is TGTGCCAGCAGCTTTACTCTGGTTACCTACGAGCAGTACTTC. It encodes CASSFTLVTYEQYF. The variable domain in full, with the rest retrieved from reference TRBV5-6 and TRBJ2-7, is DAGVTQSPTHLIKTRGQQVTLRCSPKSGHDTVSWYQQALGQGPQFIFQYYEEEERQRGNFPDRFSGHQFPNYSSELNVNALLLGDSALYLCASSFTLVTYEQYFGPGTRLTVT.

Ten or more counts support this clonotype. V gene TRBV20-1 combines with J gene TRBJ2-7; D unresolved. V was shortened by 0 bases and J by 0 bases, with 9 bases between the two germline ends. Germline V gene data show CDR1 as DFQATT and CDR2 as SNEGSKA (reference sequence). This CDR3 contains 14 residues. The CDR3 coding sequence is TGCAGTGCTAGAGATCTGACGGACTCCTACGAGCAGTACTTC. Amino acid sequence: CSARDLTDSYEQYF.

The chain employs TRBV4-1 and TRBJ2-7; the D gene is possibly TRBD1 (5 bases). This CDR3 contains 15 residues. The V end lost 0 bases, the J end lost 4 bases, and 13 bases lay between the germline ends. The germline CDR1 and CDR2 sequences are MGHRA and YSYEKL. The CDR3 loop reads CASSQEIGPGYEQYF. The CDR3 region has the DNA TGCGCCAGCAGCCAAGAGATCGGGCCAGGGTACGAGCAGTACTTC.

This clonotype was found many times. The V and J genes are TRBV20-1 and TRBJ2-1, with 8 bases that match TRBD1. Germline CDR1 reads DFQATT; CDR2 reads SNEGSKA (reference sequence). This CDR3 has 12 residues. Trimming at V came to 6 bases and at J to 5 bases, leaving 3 bases not matched to a gene. The CDR3 reads CSASTGDNEQFF. The CDR3, as DNA: TGCAGTGCCTCGACAGGGGACAATGAGCAGTTCTTC.

V and J are TRBV11-2 and TRBJ1-1, with TRBD1 matching 7 bases. CDR1 and CDR2 from the germline V gene are SGHAT and FQNNGV. This CDR3 is built from 16 residues. The J segment lost 6 bases and the V segment lost 5 bases, leaving 15 bases of the junction unmatched. The DNA for the CDR3 is TGTGCCAGCAGCCCACTGACAGGGAGCATGTTGGCTGAAGCTTTCTTT. Translated: CASSPLTGSMLAEAFF.

The V gene is TRBV4-3, the J gene TRBJ2-7, with D perhaps matching TRBD2 (5 bases). Trimming left V 1 base short and J 0 bases short, with 10 bases between. This CDR3 contains 15 residues. CDR1 and CDR2 from the germline V gene are LGHNA and YSLEER. Written as DNA, the CDR3 is TGCGCCAGCAGCCAAGTAGCGAAGAGCTCCTACGAGCAGTACTTC. The encoded protein is CASSQVAKSSYEQYF.

The sample holds a few counts of this clonotype. The chain employs TRBV4-1 and TRBJ2-5; TRBD2 aligns across 7 bases. V lost 2 bases and J lost 1; bases outside the gene matches: 4. CDR1 is MGHRA and CDR2 is YSYEKL in the germline V gene. This CDR3 has 15 residues. CDR3: CASSQLWEGQETQYF. The CDR3 DNA reads TGCGCCAGCAGCCAATTATGGGAGGGCCAAGAGACCCAGTACTTC.

The sample holds a few counts of this clonotype. This sequence joins TRBV10-3 and TRBJ2-3; 10 bases line up with TRBD2. CDR3 length: 19 residues. CDR1 and CDR2 from the germline V gene are ENHRY and SYGVKD. V was pared by 0 bases and J by 0 bases, with 9 bases of the junction left unmatched. The CDR3 protein is CAISESALAGDPSTDTQYF. The CDR3 DNA reads as TGTGCCATCAGTGAGTCTGCTCTAGCGGGAGACCCTAGCACAGATACGCAGTATTTT.

The rearrangement links TRBV19 to TRBJ2-7; 8 nucleotides agree with TRBD2. This CDR3 has 16 residues. Germline CDR1 reads LNHDA; CDR2 reads SQIVND (reference sequence). J lost 2 bases, V lost 1 base, and 7 bases had no gene match. The CDR3 sequence is CASSIARGLDTYEQYF. The CDR3 DNA reads as TGTGCCAGTAGTATAGCAAGGGGACTAGATACCTACGAGCAGTACTTC.

This clonotype came up many times. This chain joins TRBV7-8 and TRBJ2-1, with D perhaps TRBD1 or TRBD2 (5 bases each). CDR1 SGHVS and CDR2 FQNEAQ come from the germline V gene. CDR3 length equals 13 residues. The V and J ends lost 7 bases and 3 bases respectively, with 10 bases between them. As DNA, the CDR3 is TGTGCCAGCACCGGGACCAGCTACAATGAGCAGTTCTTC. It translates to CASTGTSYNEQFF. Combining the CDR3 with reference TRBV7-8 and TRBJ2-1 gives the whole variable domain GAGVSQSPRYKVAKRGQDVALRCDPISGHVSLFWYQQALGQGPEFLTYFQNEAQLDKSGLPSDRFFAERPEGSVSTLKIQRTQQEDSAVYLCASTGTSYNEQFFGPGTRLTVL.

V and J are TRBV3-1 and TRBJ2-1; 7 nucleotides line up with TRBD2. Losses at the gene ends were 0 bases for V and 5 bases for J; bases not matched to a gene: 4. This CDR3 comprises 15 residues. Germline lookup yields CDR1 LGHDT and CDR2 YNNKEL (reference sequence). CDR3 protein: CASSQERGGDNEQFF. The CDR3 bases are TGTGCCAGCAGCCAAGAACGGGGAGGGGACAATGAGCAGTTCTTC.